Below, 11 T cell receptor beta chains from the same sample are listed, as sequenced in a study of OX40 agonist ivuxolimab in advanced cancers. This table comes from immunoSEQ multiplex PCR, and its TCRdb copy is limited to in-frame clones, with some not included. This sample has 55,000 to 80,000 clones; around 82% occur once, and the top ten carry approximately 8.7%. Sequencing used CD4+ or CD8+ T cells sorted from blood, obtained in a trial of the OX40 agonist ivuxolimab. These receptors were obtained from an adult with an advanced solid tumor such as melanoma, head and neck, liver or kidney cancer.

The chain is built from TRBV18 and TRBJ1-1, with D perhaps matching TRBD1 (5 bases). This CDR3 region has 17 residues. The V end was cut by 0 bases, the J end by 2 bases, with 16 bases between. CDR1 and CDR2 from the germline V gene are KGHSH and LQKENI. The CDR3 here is CASSPPSARASNTEAFF. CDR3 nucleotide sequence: TGTGCCAGCTCACCACCGTCTGCCAGGGCGTCTAACACTGAAGCTTTCTTT.

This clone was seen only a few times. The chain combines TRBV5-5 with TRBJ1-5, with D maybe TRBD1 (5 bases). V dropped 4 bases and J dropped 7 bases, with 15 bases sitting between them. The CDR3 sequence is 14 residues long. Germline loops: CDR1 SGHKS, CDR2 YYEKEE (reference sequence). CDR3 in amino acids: CASSGTGQRQPQHF. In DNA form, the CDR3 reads TGTGCCAGCAGCGGGACCGGGCAGAGGCAGCCCCAGCATTTT.

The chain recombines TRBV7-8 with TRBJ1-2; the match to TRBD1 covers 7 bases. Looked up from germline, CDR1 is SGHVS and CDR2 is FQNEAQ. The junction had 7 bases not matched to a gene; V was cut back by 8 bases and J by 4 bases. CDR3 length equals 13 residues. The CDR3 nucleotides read TGTGCCAGCGGACTTAGACAGGGCTATGGCTACACCTTC. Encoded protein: CASGLRQGYGYTF.

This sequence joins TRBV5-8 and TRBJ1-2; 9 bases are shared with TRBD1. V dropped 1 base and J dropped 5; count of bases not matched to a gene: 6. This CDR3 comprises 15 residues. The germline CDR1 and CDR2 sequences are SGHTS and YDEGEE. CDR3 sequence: CASSLTGGASYGYTF. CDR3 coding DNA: TGTGCCAGCAGCTTGACAGGGGGCGCATCTTATGGCTACACCTTC.

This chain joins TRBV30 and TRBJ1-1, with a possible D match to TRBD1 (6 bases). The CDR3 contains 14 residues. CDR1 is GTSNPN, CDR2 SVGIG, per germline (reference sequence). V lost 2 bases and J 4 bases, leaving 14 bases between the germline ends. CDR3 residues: CAWSHQGWATEAFF. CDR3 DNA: TGTGCCTGGAGTCATCAGGGGTGGGCCACTGAAGCTTTCTTT.

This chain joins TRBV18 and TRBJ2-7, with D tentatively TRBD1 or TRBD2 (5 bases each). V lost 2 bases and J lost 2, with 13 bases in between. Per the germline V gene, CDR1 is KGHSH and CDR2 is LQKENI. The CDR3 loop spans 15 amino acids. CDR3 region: CASSPGTQEAYEQYF. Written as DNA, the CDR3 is TGTGCCAGCTCACCAGGGACCCAAGAGGCCTACGAGCAGTACTTC.

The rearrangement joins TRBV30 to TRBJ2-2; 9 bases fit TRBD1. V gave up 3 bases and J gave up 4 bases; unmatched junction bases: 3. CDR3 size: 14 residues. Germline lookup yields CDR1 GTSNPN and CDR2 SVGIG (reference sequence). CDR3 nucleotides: TGTGCCTGGAGGACAGGGGGGGTCACCGGGGAGCTGTTTTTT. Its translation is CAWRTGGVTGELFF.

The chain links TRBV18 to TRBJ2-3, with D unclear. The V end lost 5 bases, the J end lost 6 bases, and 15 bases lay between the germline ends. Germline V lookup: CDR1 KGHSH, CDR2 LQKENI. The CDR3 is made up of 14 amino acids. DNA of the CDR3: TGTGCCAGCTCATTTCTGACTGGAGAGGATACGCAGTATTTT. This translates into CASSFLTGEDTQYF.

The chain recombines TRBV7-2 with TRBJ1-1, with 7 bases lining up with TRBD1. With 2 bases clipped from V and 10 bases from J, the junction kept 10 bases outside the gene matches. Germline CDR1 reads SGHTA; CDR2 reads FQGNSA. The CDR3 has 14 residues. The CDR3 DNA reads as TGTGCCAGCAGCTTATGGGGACAGCGATATGTAGCTTTCTTT. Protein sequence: CASSLWGQRYVAFF. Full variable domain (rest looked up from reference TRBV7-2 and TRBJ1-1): GAGVSQSPSNKVTEKGKDVELRCDPISGHTALYWYRQSLGQGLEFLIYFQGNSAPDKSGLPSDRFSAERTGGSVSTLTIQRTQQEDSAVYLCASSLWGQRYVAFFGQGTRLTVV.

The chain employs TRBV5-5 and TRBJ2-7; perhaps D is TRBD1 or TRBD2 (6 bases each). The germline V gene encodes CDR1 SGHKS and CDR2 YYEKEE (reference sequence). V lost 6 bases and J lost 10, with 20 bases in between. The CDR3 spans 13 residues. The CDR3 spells CASTLGGQTLQYF. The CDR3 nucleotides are TGTGCCAGCACCCTCGGGGGCCAGACTCTTCAGTACTTC.

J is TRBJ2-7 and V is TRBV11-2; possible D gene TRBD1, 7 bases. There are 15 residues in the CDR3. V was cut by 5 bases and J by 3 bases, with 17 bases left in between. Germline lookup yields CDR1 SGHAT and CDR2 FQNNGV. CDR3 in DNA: TGTGCCAGCAGCCTTCGCGGGACAGCCGGCTACGAGCAGTACTTC. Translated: CASSLRGTAGYEQYF.